Listed here are 9 T cell receptor beta chains from one sample, sequenced in a study of Graves' ophthalmopathy and Graves' hyperthyroidism. Amplifying from RNA transcripts, the study obtained TCR beta CDR3 regions. First-round RT-PCR relied on HTBI primers, and a second-round multiplex PCR came next. TCRdb recomputed calls from the multiplex PCR reads with MiXCR, one row per CDR3 protein. The top ten clones hold roughly 5.2% of a sample with roughly 160,000 distinct CDR3 sequences, about 40% of them seen once. Sequenced input: peripheral blood. The source is a woman aged 40 to 49 with Graves' ophthalmopathy.

The chain has TRBV11-2 and TRBJ2-2; maybe TRBD1 (5 bases). There are 16 residues in the CDR3. Per the germline V gene, CDR1 is SGHAT and CDR2 is FQNNGV. Trimming removed 6 bases at V and 0 bases at J, with 14 bases between. This chain's CDR3 is CASRQSGRANTGELFF. The CDR3 DNA follows: TGTGCCAGCAGACAAAGTGGCAGGGCGAACACCGGGGAGCTGTTTTTT.

At least ten counts were recorded for this clonotype. The V gene is TRBV11-1, the J gene TRBJ2-3; D not resolved. The germline CDR1 and CDR2 sequences are SGHAT and FQDESV (reference sequence). V was clipped by 5 bases and J by 0 bases, with 15 bases between them. The CDR3 consists of 16 residues. This CDR3 is CASSQPRASSTDTQYF. The CDR3, as DNA: TGTGCCAGCAGCCAACCTCGGGCCTCTAGCACAGATACGCAGTATTTT.

In this sample, this clonotype turned up many times. The chain joins TRBV6-1 to TRBJ2-7, with D tentatively TRBD1 (5 bases). The CDR3 has 14 residues. CDR1 and CDR2 from the germline V gene are MNHNS and SASEGT. Trimming cost V 0 bases and J 7 bases, with 13 bases left between them. The CDR3 loop reads CASSEAQGAREQYF. The CDR3 DNA reads TGTGCCAGCAGTGAAGCGCAAGGGGCGAGGGAGCAGTACTTC.

This clonotype was counted only a few times. The chain uses TRBV6-1 and TRBJ1-1; maybe TRBD1 (5 bases). Germline V gives CDR1 MNHNS, CDR2 SASEGT. This CDR3 has 14 residues. Trimming removed 1 base at V and 4 bases at J, with 10 bases between. The CDR3 sequence is CASSEDRYGTEAFF. Here the CDR3 DNA reads TGTGCCAGCAGTGAAGACAGGTATGGCACTGAAGCTTTCTTT.

In its sample, this clonotype was seen a few times. This chain connects TRBV5-1 to TRBJ1-2, with 7 bases matching TRBD1. The CDR3 is 16 residues long. The germline V gene encodes CDR1 SGHRS and CDR2 YFSETQ. The trim removed 4 bases at V and 0 bases at J, leaving 9 bases unmatched. For the CDR3, the DNA is TGCGCCAGCAGCCTTGGGACAGTTGGAACTAACTATGGCTACACCTTC. Translating it yields CASSLGTVGTNYGYTF.

This clonotype was detected ten times or more. The gene calls are TRBV6-5 and TRBJ1-3; 8 nucleotides agree with TRBD1. This CDR3 is built from 13 residues. Germline trimming cut 6 bases from V and 4 bases from J; bases unmatched to any gene: 2. Per the germline V gene, CDR1 is MNHEY and CDR2 is SVGAGI. CDR3 amino acids: CASSQGAGNTIYF. As DNA, the CDR3 is TGTGCCAGCAGCCAGGGGGCCGGAAACACCATATATTTT.

The chain combines TRBV19 with TRBJ1-5; no definite D call. Germline assignment: CDR1 LNHDA and CDR2 SQIVND (reference sequence). The CDR3 is 17 residues long. Trimming pared 5 bases from V and 7 bases from J, leaving 24 bases between. CDR3 loop: CASSPHNGIRGGQPQHF. CDR3 nucleotide sequence: TGTGCCAGTAGTCCTCACAACGGGATCCGGGGAGGGCAGCCCCAGCATTTT.

This clonotype was counted at least ten times. This chain links TRBV28 with TRBJ2-3; TRBD1 might be the D (5 bases). V gave up 6 bases and J gave up 10 bases, with 17 bases separating them. Per the germline V gene, CDR1 is MDHEN and CDR2 is SYDVKM. The CDR3 loop spans 13 amino acids. The CDR3 sequence: CASSRPPGLAQYF. Written as DNA, the CDR3 is TGTGCCAGCAGCCGTCCCCCAGGGCTGGCGCAGTATTTT.

This clonotype has a count of ten or more. The chain links TRBV12-3 or TRBV12-4 to TRBJ2-7; D gene uncertain. Trimming removed 0 bases at V and 6 bases at J, with 15 bases between. The CDR3 extends over 15 amino acids. The CDR3 protein is CASSLAGFSNIEQYF. The CDR3 DNA reads as TGTGCCAGCAGTTTAGCGGGGTTTTCGAACATCGAGCAGTACTTC.